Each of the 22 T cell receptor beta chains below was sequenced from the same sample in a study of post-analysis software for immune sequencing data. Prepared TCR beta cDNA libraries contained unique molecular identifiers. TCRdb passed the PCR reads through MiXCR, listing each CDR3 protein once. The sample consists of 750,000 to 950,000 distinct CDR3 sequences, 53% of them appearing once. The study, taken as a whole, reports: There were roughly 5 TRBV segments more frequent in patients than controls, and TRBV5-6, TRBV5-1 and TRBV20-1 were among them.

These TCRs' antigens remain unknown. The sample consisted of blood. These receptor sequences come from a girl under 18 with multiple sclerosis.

CDR3 DNA sequence: TGTGCCAGCGGGGGACTAGCGGGGGAAGGAGAGACCCAGTACTTC. Translation: CASGGLAGEGETQYF. The rearrangement uses TRBV2 and TRBJ2-5; TRBD2 agrees at 14 bases. Unmatched junction bases numbered 6, after V lost 8 bases and J lost 4 bases. Germline V gene lookup returns CDR1 SNHLY and CDR2 FYNNEI. The CDR3 length is 15 residues.

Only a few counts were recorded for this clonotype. CDR3 sequence reads: CASSLAKTGAVETQYF. For the CDR3, the DNA is TGTGCCAGCAGCTTAGCGAAGACAGGGGCGGTTGAGACCCAGTACTTC. V is TRBV7-2 and J is TRBJ2-7; 8 nucleotides match TRBD1. The assigned J gene may be wrong: the sequence end matches TRBJ2-5 better. The CDR3 runs 16 residues. Germline V gene lookup returns CDR1 SGHTA and CDR2 FQGNSA.

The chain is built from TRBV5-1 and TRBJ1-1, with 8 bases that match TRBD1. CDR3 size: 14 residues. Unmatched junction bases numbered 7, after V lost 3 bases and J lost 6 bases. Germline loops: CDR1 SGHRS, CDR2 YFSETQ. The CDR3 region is CASSSTGVGAEAFF. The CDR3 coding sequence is TGCGCCAGCAGCTCGACAGGGGTGGGGGCTGAAGCTTTCTTT.

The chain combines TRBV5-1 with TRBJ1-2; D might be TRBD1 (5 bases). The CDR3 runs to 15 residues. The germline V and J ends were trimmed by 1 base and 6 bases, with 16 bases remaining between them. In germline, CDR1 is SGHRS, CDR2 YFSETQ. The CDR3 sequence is CASSLLPGATDGYTF. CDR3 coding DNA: TGCGCCAGCAGCTTGCTCCCCGGGGCGACGGATGGCTACACCTTC.

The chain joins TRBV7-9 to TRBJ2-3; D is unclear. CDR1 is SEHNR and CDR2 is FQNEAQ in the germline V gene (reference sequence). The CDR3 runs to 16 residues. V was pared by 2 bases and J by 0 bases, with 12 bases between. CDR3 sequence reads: CASSLLSASSTDTQYF. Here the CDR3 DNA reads TGTGCCAGCAGCTTATTGAGCGCCTCTAGCACAGATACGCAGTATTTT. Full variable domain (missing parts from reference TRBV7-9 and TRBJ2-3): DTGVSQNPRHKITKRGQNVTFRCDPISEHNRLYWYRQTLGQGPEFLTYFQNEAQLEKSRLLSDRFSAERPKGSFSTLEIQRTEQGDSAMYLCASSLLSASSTDTQYFGPGTRLTVL.

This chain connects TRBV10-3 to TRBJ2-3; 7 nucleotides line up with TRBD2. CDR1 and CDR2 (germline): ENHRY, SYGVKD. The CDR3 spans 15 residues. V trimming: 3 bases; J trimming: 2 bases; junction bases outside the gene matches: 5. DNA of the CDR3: TGTGCCATCAGTGACTGGACTAGAAACACAGATACGCAGTATTTT. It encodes CAISDWTRNTDTQYF.

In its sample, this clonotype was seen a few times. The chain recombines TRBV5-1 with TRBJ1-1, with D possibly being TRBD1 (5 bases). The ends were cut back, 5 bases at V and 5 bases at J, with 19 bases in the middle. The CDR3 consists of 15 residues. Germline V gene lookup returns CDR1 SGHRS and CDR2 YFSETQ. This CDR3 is CASRDTRGGRTEAFF. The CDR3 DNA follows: TGCGCCAGCAGAGACACCCGTGGGGGACGGACTGAAGCTTTCTTT. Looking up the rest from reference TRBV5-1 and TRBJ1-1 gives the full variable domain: KAGVTQTPRYLIKTRGQQVTLSCSPISGHRSVSWYQQTPGQGLQFLFEYFSETQRNKGNFPGRFSGRQFSNSRSEMNVSTLELGDSALYLCASRDTRGGRTEAFFGQGTRLTVV.

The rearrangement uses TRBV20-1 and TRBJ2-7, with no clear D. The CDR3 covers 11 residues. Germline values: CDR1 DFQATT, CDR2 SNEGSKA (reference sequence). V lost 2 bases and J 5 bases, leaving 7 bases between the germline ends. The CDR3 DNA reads TGCAGTGCTAGAAGGGAAGACGAGCAGTACTTC. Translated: CSARREDEQYF.

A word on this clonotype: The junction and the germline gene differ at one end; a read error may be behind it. This chain's CDR3 is CASSLAPASTSGRLLPRTDTQYF. The CDR3 DNA reads as TGTGCTAGCAGCTTAGCGCCGGCCTCCACTAGCGGGAGGCTTTTACCTCGCACAGATACGCAGTATTTT. This chain uses TRBV7-7 with TRBJ2-3, with TRBD2 identical over 12 bases. Looked up from germline, CDR1 is SSHAT and CDR2 is FNYEAQ (reference sequence). The CDR3 is made up of 23 amino acids.

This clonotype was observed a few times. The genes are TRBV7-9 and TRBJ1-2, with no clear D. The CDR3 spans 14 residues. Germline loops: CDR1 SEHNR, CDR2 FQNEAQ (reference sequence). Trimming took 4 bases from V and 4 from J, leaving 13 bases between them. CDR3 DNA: TGTGCCAGCAGCTCGAAAGGTGAACTCTATGGCTACACCTTC. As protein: CASSSKGELYGYTF.

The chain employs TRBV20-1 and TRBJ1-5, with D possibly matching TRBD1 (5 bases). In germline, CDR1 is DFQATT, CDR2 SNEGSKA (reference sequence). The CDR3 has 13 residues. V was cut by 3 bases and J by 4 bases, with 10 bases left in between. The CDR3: CSARPGINQPQHF. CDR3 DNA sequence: TGCAGTGCTAGGCCAGGGATAAATCAGCCCCAGCATTTT.

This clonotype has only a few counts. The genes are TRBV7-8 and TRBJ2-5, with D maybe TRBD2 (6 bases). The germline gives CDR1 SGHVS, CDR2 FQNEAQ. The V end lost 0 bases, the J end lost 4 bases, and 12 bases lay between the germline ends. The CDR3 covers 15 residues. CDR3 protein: CASSLAAPAGETQYF. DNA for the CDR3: TGTGCCAGCAGCTTAGCGGCCCCAGCGGGAGAGACCCAGTACTTC.

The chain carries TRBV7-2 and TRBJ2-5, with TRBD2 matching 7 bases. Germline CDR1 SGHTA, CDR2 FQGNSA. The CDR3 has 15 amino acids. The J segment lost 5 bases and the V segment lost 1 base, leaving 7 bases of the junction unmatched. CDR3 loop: CASSLVGGGGETQYF. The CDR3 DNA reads TGTGCCAGCAGCTTAGTCGGCGGGGGTGGGGAGACCCAGTACTTC.

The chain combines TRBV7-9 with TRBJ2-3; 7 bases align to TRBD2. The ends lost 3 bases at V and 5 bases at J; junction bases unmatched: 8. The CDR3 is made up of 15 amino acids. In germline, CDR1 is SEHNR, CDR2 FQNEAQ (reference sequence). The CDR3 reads CASSFDGEGEDTQYF. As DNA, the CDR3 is TGTGCCAGCAGCTTTGACGGGGAGGGTGAAGATACGCAGTATTTT.

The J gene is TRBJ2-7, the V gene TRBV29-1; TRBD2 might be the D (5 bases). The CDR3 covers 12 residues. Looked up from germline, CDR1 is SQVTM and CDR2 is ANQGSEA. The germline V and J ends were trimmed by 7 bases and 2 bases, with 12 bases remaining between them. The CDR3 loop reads CSGHGDTYEQYF. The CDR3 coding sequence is TGCAGCGGTCACGGGGATACCTACGAGCAGTACTTC.

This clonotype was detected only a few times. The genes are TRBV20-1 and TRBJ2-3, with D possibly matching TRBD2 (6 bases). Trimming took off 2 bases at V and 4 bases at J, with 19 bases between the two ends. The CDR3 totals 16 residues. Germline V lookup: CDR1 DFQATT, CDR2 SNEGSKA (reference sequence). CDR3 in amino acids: CSARRDLTRSSDTQYF. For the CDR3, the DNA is TGCAGTGCTAGACGCGACCTGACTAGGAGCTCAGATACGCAGTATTTT.

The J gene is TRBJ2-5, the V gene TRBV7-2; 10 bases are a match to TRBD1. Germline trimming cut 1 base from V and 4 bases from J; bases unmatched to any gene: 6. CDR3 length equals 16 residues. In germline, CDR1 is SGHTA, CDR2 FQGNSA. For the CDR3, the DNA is TGTGCCAGCAGCTTAGGTTACGACAGGGGGCGAGAGACCCAGTACTTC. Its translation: CASSLGYDRGRETQYF.

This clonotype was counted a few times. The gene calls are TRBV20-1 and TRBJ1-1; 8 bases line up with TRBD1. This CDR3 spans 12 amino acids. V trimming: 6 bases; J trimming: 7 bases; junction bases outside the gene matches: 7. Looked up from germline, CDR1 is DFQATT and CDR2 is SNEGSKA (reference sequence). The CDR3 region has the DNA TGCAGTGCCCGGACAGGGAGGAATGAAGCTTTCTTT. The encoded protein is CSARTGRNEAFF.

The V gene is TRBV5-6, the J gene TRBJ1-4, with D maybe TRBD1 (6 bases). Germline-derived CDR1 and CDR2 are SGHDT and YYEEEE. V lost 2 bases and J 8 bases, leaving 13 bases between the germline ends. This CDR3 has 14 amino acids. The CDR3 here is CASSFDRLGEKLFF. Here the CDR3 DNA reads TGTGCCAGCAGCTTCGACAGGCTAGGGGAAAAACTGTTTTTT.

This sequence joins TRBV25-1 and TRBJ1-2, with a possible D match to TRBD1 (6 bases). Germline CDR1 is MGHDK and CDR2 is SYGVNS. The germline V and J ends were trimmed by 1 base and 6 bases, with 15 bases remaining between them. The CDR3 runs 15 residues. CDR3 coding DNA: TGTGCCAGCAGTGAATCCCTCGGGGGCAGGGATGGCTACACCTTC. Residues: CASSESLGGRDGYTF.

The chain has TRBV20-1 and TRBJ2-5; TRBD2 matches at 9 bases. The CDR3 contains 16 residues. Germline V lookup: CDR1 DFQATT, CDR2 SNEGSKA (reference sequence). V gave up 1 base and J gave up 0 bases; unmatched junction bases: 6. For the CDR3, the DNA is TGCAGTGCTAGAGTCTACACTAGCGGGTACCAAGAGACCCAGTACTTC. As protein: CSARVYTSGYQETQYF.

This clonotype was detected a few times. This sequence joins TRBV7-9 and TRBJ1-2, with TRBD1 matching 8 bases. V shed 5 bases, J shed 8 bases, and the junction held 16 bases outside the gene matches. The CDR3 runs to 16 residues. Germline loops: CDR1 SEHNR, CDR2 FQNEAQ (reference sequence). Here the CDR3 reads CASSPGAGQGASGYTF. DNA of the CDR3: TGTGCCAGCAGCCCCGGGGCCGGACAGGGAGCCTCCGGCTACACCTTC. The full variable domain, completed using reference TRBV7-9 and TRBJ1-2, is DTGVSQNPRHKITKRGQNVTFRCDPISEHNRLYWYRQTLGQGPEFLTYFQNEAQLEKSRLLSDRFSAERPKGSFSTLEIQRTEQGDSAMYLCASSPGAGQGASGYTFGSGTRLTVV.